The 20 T cell receptor beta chains below all came from one sample that was sequenced in a study of blood T cells in healthy people across ages. A J-beta primer mix and a sample-barcoded 5' primer were used in a second PCR of about 6 to 12 cycles. Via MiXCR, TCRdb re-called the 5' RACE reads, giving one row per CDR3 protein. The table includes 700,000 to 800,000 distinct CDR3 sequences, about 40% detected once. Sequencing used blood. The receptors here all came from a woman aged 55-69 years in good health.

The genes are TRBV7-8 and TRBJ2-1, with 8 bases aligning to TRBD2. The germline CDR1 and CDR2 sequences are SGHVS and FQNEAQ. The CDR3 covers 16 residues. The J segment lost 4 bases and the V segment lost 5 bases, leaving 10 bases of the junction unmatched. CDR3: CASSGSGGVIYNEQFF. CDR3 coding DNA: TGTGCCAGCAGCGGCAGCGGGGGAGTTATTTACAATGAGCAGTTCTTC.

The chain combines TRBV10-3 with TRBJ1-4, with 10 positions matching TRBD1. CDR1 is ENHRY, CDR2 SYGVKD, per germline. The CDR3 covers 15 residues. Trimming at V came to 5 bases and at J to 10 bases, leaving 10 bases not matched to a gene. CDR3 region: CAISPGQGDGAKLFF. CDR3 DNA sequence: TGTGCCATCAGTCCAGGACAGGGGGATGGTGCAAAACTGTTTTTT.

The rearrangement joins TRBV2 to TRBJ2-1; TRBD1 aligns across 7 bases. V was pared by 3 bases and J by 7 bases, with 6 bases of the junction left unmatched. This CDR3 is built from 14 residues. Germline CDR1 SNHLY, CDR2 FYNNEI. CDR3 amino acids: CASSENRGLNEQFF. CDR3 sequence (DNA): TGTGCCAGCAGTGAGAACAGGGGTCTGAATGAGCAGTTCTTC.

In this sample, this clonotype turned up a few times. The chain carries TRBV24-1 and TRBJ1-6; possibly TRBD1 for D (6 bases). Germline V gene data show CDR1 as KGHDR and CDR2 as SFDVKD. V dropped 7 bases and J dropped 7 bases, with 16 bases sitting between them. The CDR3 has 15 amino acids. For the CDR3, the DNA is TGTGCCACCAGGGGCCGAACAGGGTCCAATTCACCCCTCCACTTT. Protein sequence: CATRGRTGSNSPLHF.

The chain links TRBV6-1 to TRBJ2-7; D could derive from TRBD1 or TRBD2 (5 bases each). TRBJ2-5 explains the end of the DNA better; the J call may be wrong. This CDR3 is built from 15 residues. Germline-derived CDR1 and CDR2 are MNHNS and SASEGT. Here the CDR3 reads CASSAGPPLGETQYF. The DNA for the CDR3 is TGTGCCAGCAGTGCGGGACCCCCATTGGGGGAGACCCAGTACTTC.

This clonotype was observed a handful of times. The V call is TRBV6-2 or TRBV6-3, the J call TRBJ1-2, with D hard to call. Germline CDR1 reads MNHEY; CDR2 reads SVGEGT. V was trimmed by 7 bases and J by 3 bases, leaving 6 bases between them. The CDR3 spans 11 residues. CDR3 coding DNA: TGTGCCAGCATGATGGACTATGGCTACACCTTC. Its translation is CASMMDYGYTF.

V usage is TRBV10-1 and J usage is TRBJ2-4; TRBD1 aligns across 7 bases. V lost 2 bases and J lost 1; bases outside the gene matches: 2. Germline CDR1 WNHNN, CDR2 SYGVQD (reference sequence). The CDR3 has 15 amino acids. CDR3 amino acids: CASSEQGEAKNIQYF. CDR3 in DNA: TGCGCCAGCAGTGAGCAGGGGGAGGCCAAAAACATTCAGTACTTC.

This clonotype has just a few counts. The chain combines TRBV9 with TRBJ1-1; the match to TRBD1 covers 9 bases. After removal of 4 bases from V and 1 base from J, the junction contained 8 bases not matched to a gene. CDR1 and CDR2 from the germline V gene are SGDLS and YYNGEE. This CDR3 is built from 16 residues. Written as DNA, the CDR3 is TGTGCCAGCAGCCTATCTACAGGGGGCGAGAACACTGAAGCTTTCTTT. It yields the protein CASSLSTGGENTEAFF.

This clonotype has ten or more counts. J is TRBJ2-5 and V is TRBV11-2, with a possible D match to TRBD2 (6 bases). Trimming cost V 3 bases and J 7 bases, with 12 bases left between them. Germline-derived CDR1 and CDR2 are SGHAT and FQNNGV. The CDR3 contains 13 residues. DNA for the CDR3: TGTGCCAGCAGCTTGGATCCTAGCGCGACCCAGTACTTC. Amino acid sequence: CASSLDPSATQYF.

The chain carries TRBV19 and TRBJ1-4; 11 bases align to TRBD1. Looked up from germline, CDR1 is LNHDA and CDR2 is SQIVND (reference sequence). V shed 5 bases, J shed 6 bases, and the junction held 5 bases outside the gene matches. There are 15 residues in the CDR3. CDR3 bases: TGTGCCAGTAGTCGTCCGGGACAGGGGGATGAAAAACTGTTTTTT. Its translation: CASSRPGQGDEKLFF.

This clonotype came up once. V is TRBV24-1 and J is TRBJ2-1; 7 bases map to TRBD2. This CDR3 is 15 amino acids long. From germline, CDR1 is KGHDR and CDR2 SFDVKD. V trimming: 0 bases; J trimming: 4 bases; junction bases outside the gene matches: 2. The CDR3 here is CATSDLGLDYNEQFF. The CDR3 nucleotides are TGTGCCACCAGTGATTTGGGACTAGATTACAATGAGCAGTTCTTC.

J is TRBJ1-5 and V is TRBV20-1; TRBD1 matches at 7 bases. This CDR3 region has 16 residues. The V gene's germline CDR1 is DFQATT and CDR2 SNEGSKA (reference sequence). Unmatched junction bases numbered 9, after V lost 4 bases and J lost 0 bases. In DNA form, the CDR3 reads TGCAGTGCTATTCGGACAGGAATCTTTAGCAATCAGCCCCAGCATTTT. It codes for CSAIRTGIFSNQPQHF.

The V and J genes are TRBV20-1 and TRBJ1-1, with D possibly matching TRBD1 (5 bases). Germline values: CDR1 DFQATT, CDR2 SNEGSKA (reference sequence). V was trimmed by 4 bases and J by 4 bases, leaving 13 bases between them. This CDR3 has 13 residues. CDR3 in DNA: TGCAGTGCTATTTGGGGCTTGAGCACTGAAGCTTTCTTT. It yields the protein CSAIWGLSTEAFF.

The CDR3 spells CASSVRDPLRTGELFF. The CDR3 DNA is TGTGCCAGCAGTGTCCGGGATCCGCTGCGGACCGGGGAGCTGTTTTTT. The chain carries TRBV6-1 and TRBJ2-2, with D perhaps matching TRBD2 (5 bases). Germline CDR1 MNHNS, CDR2 SASEGT. The CDR3 spans 16 residues. The V end lost 4 bases, the J end lost 5 bases, and 17 bases lay between the germline ends.

The rearrangement joins TRBV30 to TRBJ2-3; D is undetermined. Germline V gene sequence: CDR1 GTSNPN, CDR2 SVGIG (reference sequence). V dropped 1 base and J dropped 7 bases, with 6 bases sitting between them. CDR3 length: 11 amino acids. The CDR3 spells CAWSGPNTQYF. CDR3 coding DNA: TGTGCCTGGAGTGGCCCTAATACGCAGTATTTT. Combining the CDR3 with reference TRBV30 and TRBJ2-3 gives the whole variable domain SQTIHQWPATLVQPVGSPLSLECTVEGTSNPNLYWYRQAAGRGLQLLFYSVGIGQISSEVPQNLSASRPQDRQFILSSKKLLLSDSGFYLCAWSGPNTQYFGPGTRLTVL.

This clonotype was picked up a small number of times. V and J are TRBV7-3 and TRBJ1-6, with D maybe TRBD1 (6 bases). The germline CDR1 and CDR2 sequences are SGHTA and FQGTGA. V gave up 2 bases and J gave up 9 bases, with 14 bases separating them. The CDR3 runs 15 residues. The CDR3 region has the DNA TGTGCCAGCAGCTTAGCGTCAGGGGTCACTTCACCCCTCCACTTT. The encoded protein is CASSLASGVTSPLHF.

This clonotype has only a few counts. The CDR3 sequence: CASSLQQGAYYEQYF. CDR3 DNA: TGTGCCAGCAGCTTGCAACAGGGGGCCTACTACGAGCAGTACTTC. The chain links TRBV7-2 to TRBJ2-7; 9 bases agree with TRBD1. The CDR3 runs 15 residues. The junction had 6 bases not matched to a gene; V was cut back by 3 bases and J by 3 bases. Germline values: CDR1 SGHTA, CDR2 FQGNSA.

This clonotype was found a few times. V is TRBV6-1 and J is TRBJ2-3; D gene unclear. This CDR3 has 17 amino acids. CDR1 and CDR2 (germline): MNHNS, SASEGT. The V end was cut by 1 base, the J end by 6 bases, with 20 bases between. The DNA of the CDR3 is TGTGCCAGCAGTGAAGTCCCAAGCGCTGGGTTTACGGATACGCAGTATTTT. It specifies CASSEVPSAGFTDTQYF.

As to this clonotype: A much bigger clone sits one base away, suggesting this may be a read error. V is TRBV6-2 or TRBV6-3 and J is TRBJ1-2; unclear D gene. Per germline, CDR1 MNHEY and CDR2 SVGEGT. The CDR3 consists of 12 residues. V dropped 6 bases and J dropped 3 bases, with 8 bases sitting between them. The CDR3 coding sequence is TGTGCCAGCAGGTGGACGGACTATGGCTACACCTTC. This gives the protein CASRWTDYGYTF.

This clonotype was seen only a few times. The chain uses TRBV11-2 and TRBJ1-5; TRBD1 matches at 9 bases. Germline lookup yields CDR1 SGHAT and CDR2 FQNNGV. This CDR3 comprises 16 residues. J was trimmed by 7 bases and V by 3 bases; bases with no gene match: 10. The CDR3 loop is CASSLGTGRDRQPQHF. For the CDR3, the DNA is TGTGCCAGCAGCTTGGGGACAGGGAGGGACAGGCAGCCCCAGCATTTT.